This T cell receptor beta chain was identified during a study of beta chain features in type 1 diabetes. The overall study: Healthy donors resembled patients in age, gender and cell yields.

Study outcomes and limitations: More deletions and fewer insertions at VDJ junctions were found in patients with type 1 diabetes.

It was via CD45RO/CCR7/CD25/CD127/CD95/CD27 that CD4+ naive, central memory, regulatory and stem cell-like memory cells were sorted. Sorted populations were all over 95% pure. CDR1 is SGHAT, CDR2 FQNNGV, per germline. The CDR3 has 16 residues. V lost 6 bases to trimming and J lost 5 bases; unmatched junction nucleotides: 10. Expressed TCRB transcripts got sequenced, as all isolated RNA was reverse transcribed. Sequencing was performed with immunoSEQ multiplex PCR; in TCRdb, only in-frame clones are kept and a portion is missing. This repertoire shows some 900,000 clones, roughly 16% found once; its top ten account for 0.023%. A note on this clone: No antigen is known for it.

The clonotype was recovered from a woman in her late teens or twenties in good health. The sample comprised naive CD4+ T cells from blood. The chain recombines TRBV11-2 with TRBJ2-1; 10 nucleotides align to TRBD2. The CDR3: CASRAPGLADNNEQFF. Written as DNA, the CDR3 is TGTGCCAGCAGGGCTCCTGGACTAGCGGATAACAATGAGCAGTTCTTC.